Presented here are 7 T cell receptor beta chains from one specimen sequenced in a study of T cell responses to AZD1222 COVID-19 vaccine. TCRdb keeps only in-frame clones here, not all; method: immunoSEQ multiplex PCR. The table shows about 120,000 clones, with 85% to 95% occurring only once. Material: peripheral blood, obtained on day 0 of AZD1222 vaccination. The source of these receptors is an adult in good health.

The chain combines TRBV6-5 with TRBJ1-3; possible D gene TRBD1, 5 bases. Per germline, CDR1 MNHEY and CDR2 SVGAGI. V lost 0 bases and J 7 bases, leaving 13 bases between the germline ends. The CDR3 spans 15 residues. The CDR3 reads CASSYSLVPGNTIYF. As DNA, the CDR3 is TGTGCCAGCAGTTACTCCCTGGTCCCAGGGAACACCATATATTTT.

This chain connects TRBV24-1 to TRBJ2-5; D is possibly TRBD1 (5 bases). The CDR3 is 15 amino acids. In germline, CDR1 is KGHDR, CDR2 SFDVKD. The germline V and J ends were trimmed by 4 bases and 1 base, with 12 bases remaining between them. CDR3 coding DNA: TGTGCCACCAGTGACCCGACAGAACCCCAAGAGACCCAGTACTTC. Amino acids: CATSDPTEPQETQYF.

The J gene is TRBJ1-1, the V gene TRBV6-6, with D maybe TRBD1 (6 bases). V was pared by 7 bases and J by 3 bases, with 15 bases between. The CDR3 is made up of 14 amino acids. Germline loops: CDR1 MNHNY, CDR2 SVGAGI (reference sequence). The CDR3 DNA follows: TGTGCCAGCATCCAGGGGAGGGGAGACACTGAAGCTTTCTTT. Translated, it gives CASIQGRGDTEAFF.

The chain is built from TRBV19 and TRBJ1-4; D gene uncertain. Trimming removed 4 bases at V and 7 bases at J, with 22 bases between. The CDR3 sequence is 17 residues long. Per the germline V gene, CDR1 is LNHDA and CDR2 is SQIVND (reference sequence). In DNA, the CDR3 is TGTGCCAGTAGTACCAGCCGACGGGCCGCGACTTTTGAAAAACTGTTTTTT. Translating it yields CASSTSRRAATFEKLFF.

This chain links TRBV5-1 with TRBJ2-3; 12 bases are a match to TRBD2. CDR1 is SGHRS, CDR2 YFSETQ, per germline. The ends lost 4 bases at V and 7 bases at J; junction bases unmatched: 7. This CDR3 is 15 amino acids long. DNA of the CDR3: TGCGCCAGCAGCCCTAGCGGGGGGGCCGGGAATACGCAGTATTTT. Its protein is CASSPSGGAGNTQYF.

The chain employs TRBV3-1 (or the pseudogene TRBV3-2) and TRBJ2-3; 7 positions match TRBD2. Looked up from germline, CDR1 is LGHDT and CDR2 is YNNKEL (reference sequence). This CDR3 is built from 14 residues. The ends lost 4 bases at V and 1 base at J; junction bases unmatched: 2. For the CDR3, the DNA is TGTGCCAGCAGCCCCAGCGGGGGCACAGATACGCAGTATTTT. Translation gives CASSPSGGTDTQYF.

V and J are TRBV18 and TRBJ2-2; 11 bases line up with TRBD1. The CDR3 extends over 17 amino acids. The germline V gene has CDR1 KGHSH and CDR2 LQKENI. V lost 0 bases to trimming and J lost 4 bases; unmatched junction nucleotides: 4. The DNA for the CDR3 is TGTGCCAGCTCACCACCGTCAGGGACAGGGGGCACCGGGGAGCTGTTTTTT. Translating gives CASSPPSGTGGTGELFF.